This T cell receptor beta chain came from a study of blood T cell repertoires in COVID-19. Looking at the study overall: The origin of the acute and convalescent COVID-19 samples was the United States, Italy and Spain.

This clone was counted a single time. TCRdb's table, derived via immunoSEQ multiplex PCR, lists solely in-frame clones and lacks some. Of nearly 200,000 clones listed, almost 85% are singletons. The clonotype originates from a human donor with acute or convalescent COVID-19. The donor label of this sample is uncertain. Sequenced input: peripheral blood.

The CDR3 nucleotides read TGTGCCAGCAGTCCTCGGCGACAGTCGATCAGCATGAACACTGAAGCTTTCTTT. Translated: CASSPRRQSISMNTEAFF. The chain employs TRBV27 and TRBJ1-1; a possible D gene is TRBD1 (5 bases). V was shortened by 5 bases and J by 0 bases, with 22 bases between the two germline ends. CDR1 is MNHEY and CDR2 is SMNVEV in the germline V gene (reference sequence). The CDR3 is 18 residues long.